This T cell receptor (beta chain) comes out of a study of T cell responses to AZD1222 COVID-19 vaccine. General study results and limits: Spike regions recognized by vaccine-associated CD4 TCRs spanned the protein, led by 160-218 and 743-854. No repertoire was sampled before or during the peak T cell response, only after it. Seropositivity was recorded at baseline in only 6 or 7 AZD1222 recipients.

Profiling relied on immunoSEQ multiplex PCR, and the TCRdb table lists in-frame clones only, not all of them. The data contain around 140,000 clones, almost 95% of them singletons. The J segment lost 12 bases and the V segment lost 0 bases, leaving 4 bases of the junction unmatched. This CDR3 is built from 13 residues. The germline CDR1 and CDR2 sequences are MGHRA and YSYEKL. Note on this clone: What it recognizes is unknown.

This clonotype was obtained from an adult who received the AZD1222 COVID-19 vaccine. This specimen was peripheral blood, taken 28 days after the second AZD1222 dose. J is TRBJ2-1 and V is TRBV4-1, with 8 bases lining up with TRBD2. In DNA, the CDR3 is TGCGCCAGCAGCCAAGATCATGCGGGAGGGCAGTTCTTC. Translation gives CASSQDHAGGQFF.